Listed below are T cell receptor beta chains from one sample, sequenced in a study of blood T cell repertoires in COVID-19. Only in-frame clones appear in the TCRdb table, and some are missing; sequencing was by immunoSEQ multiplex PCR. The data contain approximately 170,000 clones, roughly 84% of them singletons. Sequencing input: PBMCs or T cells enriched from blood (not recorded which). All receptors come from a woman aged 45 to 65 who had recovered from COVID-19. CDR3s include the opening cysteine and the closing phenylalanine or tryptophan. The D gene is left open where the match is weak. Some rows have no size entry. The others give once, few or many, or a class for an expanded clone.

abundance,v_gene,d_gene,j_gene,CDR3nt,CDR3aa
-,TRBV18,TRBD1,TRBJ2-7,TGTGCCAGCTCTCCCCAGCAGGGGGCCTACGAGCAGTACTTC,CASSPQQGAYEQYF
-,TRBV6-1,-,TRBJ2-7,TGTGCCAGCAGTGAAGCAGCGGGCCACCGTTACGAGCAGTACTTC,CASSEAAGHRYEQYF
few,TRBV7-9,-,TRBJ1-1,TGTGCCAGCAGCTTACAGGGGAACACTGAAGCTTTCTTT,CASSLQGNTEAFF
-,TRBV4-2,-,TRBJ1-1,TGTGCCAGCAGCCAAGAGGGGCGGGGGACTGAAGCTTTCTTT,CASSQEGRGTEAFF
-,TRBV20-1,TRBD1,TRBJ1-4,TGCAGTGCTAGTTTGACAGGGACAGCACGGAAACTGTTTTTT,CSASLTGTARKLFF
-,TRBV20-1,TRBD1,TRBJ1-1,TGCAGTGCTAGTAGGGGGCTTATCGACACTGAAGCTTTCTTT,CSASRGLIDTEAFF
-,TRBV5-4,-,TRBJ1-1,TGTGCCAGCAGCTTACGGGACACCTCGAACACTGAAGCTTTCTTT,CASSLRDTSNTEAFF
-,TRBV10-3,-,TRBJ2-3,TGTGCCATCAGAGGGGGCACAGATACGCAGTATTTT,CAIRGGTDTQYF
-,TRBV7-3,-,TRBJ1-1,TGTGCCAGCAGCCGGGGTGGGATGAACACTGAAGCTTTCTTT,CASSRGGMNTEAFF
-,TRBV7-3,-,TRBJ1-1,TGTGCCAGCAGCGAACGGGGTGGGAGGACTGAAGCTTTCTTT,CASSERGGRTEAFF
-,TRBV29-1,TRBD2,TRBJ2-1,TGCAGCGTTGAGCCCCCCGAAGGTAGCGGGAGGAGTGAGCAGTTCTTC,CSVEPPEGSGRSEQFF
-,TRBV19,-,TRBJ1-5,TGTGCCAGTAGTATAGCACCACTTAGCAATCAGCCCCAGCATTTT,CASSIAPLSNQPQHF
-,TRBV7-8,-,TRBJ1-6,TGTGCCAGCAGCCAACAGGGACGCGGGTTGACACCCCTCCACTTT,CASSQQGRGLTPLHF
-,TRBV9,-,TRBJ1-2,TGTGCCAGCAGCGTAGTCGACAGCGTCTATGGCTACACCTTC,CASSVVDSVYGYTF
few,TRBV28,TRBD2,TRBJ2-3,TGTGCCAGCAGTTCGACTAGCGGGATCACAGATACGCAGTATTTT,CASSSTSGITDTQYF
-,TRBV9,-,TRBJ1-1,TGTGCCAGCAGCGTGACTATGAACACTGAAGCTTTCTTT,CASSVTMNTEAFF
-,TRBV19,TRBD2,TRBJ2-3,TGTGCCAGTAAGGGACTAGCGGGGACCCCAGATACGCAGTATTTT,CASKGLAGTPDTQYF
-,TRBV19,-,TRBJ2-3,TGTGCCAGTAGTATTTGGACAGACACAGATACGCAGTATTTT,CASSIWTDTDTQYF
once,TRBV29-1,-,TRBJ2-7,TGCAGCGTTGCCCTAGTATTGTCCTACGAGCAGTACTTC,CSVALVLSYEQYF
-,TRBV6-1,-,TRBJ1-4,TGTGCCAGCAGTGATTTCTGGGACTTTGAAAAACTGTTTTTT,CASSDFWDFEKLFF
few,TRBV7-3,TRBD2,TRBJ2-1,TGTGCCAGCAGTCCAAGCGGGAGCTACAATGAGCAGTTCTTC,CASSPSGSYNEQFF
few,TRBV18,-,TRBJ1-2,TGTGCCAGCTCACCTGAAGGGGATGGCTACACCTTC,CASSPEGDGYTF
once,TRBV5-4,-,TRBJ2-5,TGTGCCAGCAGTGAGGAAGGGGGATTTATCGAGACCCAGTACTTC,CASSEEGGFIETQYF
-,TRBV2,TRBD1,TRBJ2-1,TGTGCCAGCAGTTTGACAGGGGTGGGTGAGCAGTTCTTC,CASSLTGVGEQFF
-,TRBV6-5,-,TRBJ2-1,TGTGCCAGCTCAGGAATCGTGAAGAATGAGCAGTTCTTC,CASSGIVKNEQFF
-,TRBV4-3,TRBD2,TRBJ2-1,TGCGCCAGCAGCCAAGATTGGCGGACTAGCAGCGAGCAGTTCTTC,CASSQDWRTSSEQFF
-,TRBV7-2,-,TRBJ2-7,TGTGCCAGCAGCTTAGGGACTAACCTACACTACGAGCAGTACTTC,CASSLGTNLHYEQYF
-,TRBV29-1,-,TRBJ1-4,TGCAGCGTTGCCAGGGTTGCAACTAATGAAAAACTGTTTTTT,CSVARVATNEKLFF
-,TRBV4-3,-,TRBJ1-6,TGCGCCAGCAGCCCTGAGATGGCCTATAATTCACCCCTCCACTTT,CASSPEMAYNSPLHF
-,TRBV18,-,TRBJ1-5,TGTGCCAGCTCACCAATGAGGGGCAATCAGCCCCAGCATTTT,CASSPMRGNQPQHF
once,TRBV3-1/TRBV3-2,-,TRBJ2-7,TGTGCCAGCAGCTATCACGGTAACGAGCAGTACTTC,CASSYHGNEQYF
-,TRBV9,TRBD2,TRBJ2-1,TGTGCCAGCAGCGTAGGAATAGCGGGACCCTTTGGGGGAGAGCAGTTCTTC,CASSVGIAGPFGGEQFF
-,TRBV6-1,-,TRBJ1-5,TGTGCCAGCAGTGATGGGCAGTCTAGCAATCAGCCCCAGCATTTT,CASSDGQSSNQPQHF